This T cell receptor (beta chain) was documented in a study of T cell clonotyping in hematopoietic cell transplantation. Overall study results and limits: At the given depth, recipient repertoires were over 95% de novo clonotypes. After transplant, recipient diversity fell while pathologically expanded clonotypes grew through day 180.

In its sample, this clone was seen once. The target antigen is unknown. Germline V lookup: CDR1 MNHEY, CDR2 SVGAGI. This CDR3 has 15 amino acids. Trimming took 0 bases from V and 2 from J, leaving 10 bases between them. Using immunoSEQ multiplex PCR, the repertoire was profiled, and TCRdb retains in-frame clones only, with some absent. The sample shows about 41,000 clones, 95% of them seen only once. Sequencing input: peripheral blood mononuclear cells. This chain uses TRBV6-5 with TRBJ1-2; a possible D gene is TRBD1 (6 bases). This sequence originates from a man younger than 40 in good health. Some clones in this sample may be carry-over from other donors' samples. CDR3 region: CASSYSPDSNYGYTF. CDR3 nucleotides: TGTGCCAGCAGTTACTCCCCGGACAGCAACTATGGCTACACCTTC.